These T cell receptor beta chains were read from a single sample in a study of neoadjuvant nivolumab and ipilimumab in lung cancer. Sequencing used immunoSEQ multiplex PCR; TCRdb keeps in-frame clones, though not all of them. The table lists about 8,600 clones, 70% to 80% of them singletons. Sequencing used tumor tissue, obtained after neoadjuvant nivolumab, alone or with ipilimumab, at or shortly before surgery. Receptors were obtained from an adult with non-small cell lung cancer. Both conserved end residues are part of each CDR3. Fields, in order: D gene, CDR3 length, clone size, J gene, V gene, CDR3 protein, CDR3 DNA. A D gene is named only where the DNA matches it firmly. The size entry is marked missing in some rows and otherwise reads once, few, many or a size class.

D gene: NA; CDR3 length: 14; clone size: NA; J gene: TRBJ2-7; V gene: TRBV5-5; CDR3 protein: CASSQTRVSYEQYF; CDR3 DNA: TGTGCCAGCAGCCAGACGCGGGTGTCGTACGAGCAGTACTTC
D gene: TRBD2; CDR3 length: 15; clone size: NA; J gene: TRBJ2-5; V gene: TRBV5-4; CDR3 protein: CASSGGTSGLETQYF; CDR3 DNA: TGTGCCAGCAGCGGAGGGACTAGCGGATTAGAGACCCAGTACTTC
D gene: NA; CDR3 length: 15; clone size: few; J gene: TRBJ2-7; V gene: TRBV27; CDR3 protein: CASSLGSRVEYEQYF; CDR3 DNA: TGTGCCAGCAGTTTAGGGAGCAGGGTCGAGTACGAGCAGTACTTC
D gene: NA; CDR3 length: 16; clone size: NA; J gene: TRBJ1-2; V gene: TRBV15; CDR3 protein: CATSRDGVSIYYGYTF; CDR3 DNA: TGTGCCACCAGCAGAGATGGAGTTTCGATATACTATGGCTACACCTTC
D gene: NA; CDR3 length: 16; clone size: NA; J gene: TRBJ2-6; V gene: TRBV18; CDR3 protein: CASSPADTSGANVLTF; CDR3 DNA: TGTGCCAGCTCACCAGCGGACACTTCTGGGGCCAACGTCCTGACTTTC
D gene: NA; CDR3 length: 15; clone size: few; J gene: TRBJ1-1; V gene: TRBV27; CDR3 protein: CASSLGVGSSTEAFF; CDR3 DNA: TGTGCCAGCAGTTTAGGCGTGGGGTCGAGCACTGAAGCTTTCTTT
D gene: NA; CDR3 length: 15; clone size: NA; J gene: TRBJ1-3; V gene: TRBV4-3; CDR3 protein: CASSPDGSSGNTIYF; CDR3 DNA: TGCGCCAGCAGCCCGGACGGAAGCTCTGGAAACACCATATATTTT
D gene: TRBD2; CDR3 length: 16; clone size: NA; J gene: TRBJ2-1; V gene: TRBV5-5; CDR3 protein: CASSLAWAGGDNEQFF; CDR3 DNA: TGTGCCAGCAGCTTGGCCTGGGCGGGAGGGGACAATGAGCAGTTCTTC
D gene: NA; CDR3 length: 16; clone size: NA; J gene: TRBJ2-5; V gene: TRBV15; CDR3 protein: CATSRDLGGAEETQYF; CDR3 DNA: TGTGCCACCAGCAGAGATCTTGGGGGAGCGGAAGAGACCCAGTACTTC
D gene: TRBD2; CDR3 length: 15; clone size: NA; J gene: TRBJ2-1; V gene: TRBV5-1; CDR3 protein: CASSSDSGSFGEQFF; CDR3 DNA: TGCGCCAGCAGCTCCGATAGCGGGAGTTTTGGTGAGCAGTTCTTC
D gene: TRBD1; CDR3 length: 14; clone size: once; J gene: TRBJ1-3; V gene: TRBV30; CDR3 protein: CAWRERDSRNTIYF; CDR3 DNA: TGTGCCTGGAGGGAACGGGACAGCAGAAACACCATATATTTT
D gene: NA; CDR3 length: 16; clone size: once; J gene: TRBJ2-1; V gene: TRBV18; CDR3 protein: CASSPPRRMGYNEQFF; CDR3 DNA: TGTGCCAGCTCACCACCGCGCCGAATGGGGTACAATGAGCAGTTCTTC
D gene: NA; CDR3 length: 15; clone size: once; J gene: TRBJ1-1; V gene: TRBV6-1; CDR3 protein: CASSDSGGLSTEAFF; CDR3 DNA: TGTGCCAGCAGTGATAGTGGGGGATTGAGTACTGAAGCTTTCTTT
D gene: NA; CDR3 length: 16; clone size: NA; J gene: TRBJ2-7; V gene: TRBV28; CDR3 protein: CASSSRRYEVSYEQYF; CDR3 DNA: TGTGCCAGCAGTTCTCGAAGGTATGAAGTTTCCTACGAGCAGTACTTC
D gene: NA; CDR3 length: 14; clone size: NA; J gene: TRBJ2-1; V gene: TRBV6-5; CDR3 protein: CASSYDPLASVLFF; CDR3 DNA: TGTGCCAGCAGTTACGACCCACTGGCTAGCGTATTGTTCTTC
D gene: NA; CDR3 length: 17; clone size: NA; J gene: TRBJ2-1; V gene: TRBV7-9; CDR3 protein: CASSLALRARTYNEQFF; CDR3 DNA: TGTGCCAGCAGCTTAGCGCTGCGCGCCAGAACCTACAATGAGCAGTTCTTC
D gene: NA; CDR3 length: 13; clone size: NA; J gene: TRBJ2-7; V gene: TRBV9; CDR3 protein: CASSVDRTREQYF; CDR3 DNA: TGTGCCAGCAGCGTAGACAGAACTCGGGAGCAGTACTTC
D gene: NA; CDR3 length: 14; clone size: NA; J gene: TRBJ2-7; V gene: TRBV7-9; CDR3 protein: CASSLSVGGPEQYF; CDR3 DNA: TGTGCCAGCAGCTTATCCGTCGGGGGGCCTGAGCAGTACTTC
D gene: NA; CDR3 length: 14; clone size: NA; J gene: TRBJ2-5; V gene: TRBV5-1; CDR3 protein: CASSLEGLEETQYF; CDR3 DNA: TGCGCCAGCAGCTTGGAGGGGTTAGAAGAGACCCAGTACTTC
D gene: TRBD1; CDR3 length: 14; clone size: NA; J gene: TRBJ1-1; V gene: TRBV6-6; CDR3 protein: CASSGRTGNTEAFF; CDR3 DNA: TGTGCCAGCAGTGGCCGGACAGGGAACACTGAAGCTTTCTTT
D gene: TRBD1; CDR3 length: 15; clone size: NA; J gene: TRBJ2-7; V gene: TRBV27; CDR3 protein: CASSLRTGGSYEQYF; CDR3 DNA: TGTGCCAGCAGTTTAAGGACAGGGGGCTCCTACGAGCAGTACTTC
D gene: NA; CDR3 length: 14; clone size: NA; J gene: TRBJ2-2; V gene: TRBV18; CDR3 protein: CASSLSRGTGELFF; CDR3 DNA: TGTGCCAGCTCACTGTCCAGGGGCACCGGGGAGCTGTTTTTT
D gene: NA; CDR3 length: 16; clone size: few; J gene: TRBJ2-6; V gene: TRBV6-5; CDR3 protein: CASSYRVSAGANVLTF; CDR3 DNA: TGTGCCAGCAGTTACAGGGTATCGGCTGGGGCCAACGTCCTGACTTTC
D gene: NA; CDR3 length: 13; clone size: NA; J gene: TRBJ1-1; V gene: TRBV5-1; CDR3 protein: CASSFQGSTEAFF; CDR3 DNA: TGCGCCAGCAGCTTCCAGGGATCCACTGAAGCTTTCTTT
D gene: TRBD1; CDR3 length: 15; clone size: few; J gene: TRBJ1-5; V gene: TRBV2; CDR3 protein: CASRGQGAINQPQHF; CDR3 DNA: TGTGCCAGCAGAGGACAGGGGGCTATCAATCAGCCCCAGCATTTT
D gene: NA; CDR3 length: 14; clone size: NA; J gene: TRBJ1-1; V gene: TRBV7-9; CDR3 protein: CASSPGQLNTEAFF; CDR3 DNA: TGTGCCAGCAGCCCTGGACAGTTGAACACTGAAGCTTTCTTT
D gene: NA; CDR3 length: 15; clone size: NA; J gene: TRBJ1-1; V gene: TRBV7-2; CDR3 protein: CASSLMMGGPQEAFF; CDR3 DNA: TGTGCCAGCAGCTTAATGATGGGGGGCCCGCAGGAAGCTTTCTTT
D gene: NA; CDR3 length: 16; clone size: NA; J gene: TRBJ2-7; V gene: TRBV7-6; CDR3 protein: CASSLISGFGSYEQYF; CDR3 DNA: TGTGCCAGCAGCTTAATTTCAGGGTTTGGGTCCTACGAGCAGTACTTC
D gene: TRBD1; CDR3 length: 14; clone size: NA; J gene: TRBJ2-7; V gene: TRBV30; CDR3 protein: CAWSRGQGGNEQYF; CDR3 DNA: TGTGCCTGGAGTAGGGGACAGGGCGGGAACGAGCAGTACTTC
D gene: NA; CDR3 length: 15; clone size: NA; J gene: TRBJ1-1; V gene: TRBV11-2; CDR3 protein: CASSPGQGPGTEAFF; CDR3 DNA: TGTGCCAGCAGCCCAGGGCAGGGCCCTGGGACTGAAGCTTTCTTT
D gene: NA; CDR3 length: 13; clone size: once; J gene: TRBJ2-2; V gene: TRBV7-3; CDR3 protein: CASSTSGIGELFF; CDR3 DNA: TGTGCCAGCAGCACATCGGGGATCGGGGAGCTGTTTTTT
D gene: TRBD2; CDR3 length: 15; clone size: NA; J gene: TRBJ2-7; V gene: TRBV2; CDR3 protein: CASGTSGLFSYEQYF; CDR3 DNA: TGTGCCAGCGGGACTAGCGGATTATTCTCCTACGAGCAGTACTTC
D gene: NA; CDR3 length: 17; clone size: NA; J gene: TRBJ2-6; V gene: TRBV27; CDR3 protein: CASRRTPLGAGANVLTF; CDR3 DNA: TGTGCCAGCAGACGGACACCTCTAGGGGCTGGGGCCAACGTCCTGACTTTC
D gene: TRBD1; CDR3 length: 15; clone size: NA; J gene: TRBJ1-5; V gene: TRBV28; CDR3 protein: CASSPTTGGVQPQHF; CDR3 DNA: TGTGCCAGCAGCCCTACGACAGGGGGCGTTCAGCCCCAGCATTTT
D gene: NA; CDR3 length: 16; clone size: once; J gene: TRBJ2-2; V gene: TRBV7-2; CDR3 protein: CASSAPGGGNTGELFF; CDR3 DNA: TGTGCCAGCAGCGCCCCCGGGGGAGGAAACACCGGGGAGCTGTTTTTT
D gene: TRBD2; CDR3 length: 15; clone size: large; J gene: TRBJ2-7; V gene: TRBV6-5; CDR3 protein: CASSLDRGEDYEQYF; CDR3 DNA: TGTGCCAGCTCCCTCGACCGGGGGGAAGACTACGAGCAGTACTTC
D gene: TRBD1; CDR3 length: 14; clone size: NA; J gene: TRBJ2-3; V gene: TRBV11-3; CDR3 protein: CASSVGQGTDTQYF; CDR3 DNA: TGTGCCAGCAGCGTAGGACAGGGAACAGATACGCAGTATTTT
D gene: TRBD1; CDR3 length: 15; clone size: once; J gene: TRBJ2-1; V gene: TRBV2; CDR3 protein: CASSEDRGSYNEQFF; CDR3 DNA: TGTGCCAGCAGTGAGGACAGGGGAAGCTACAATGAGCAGTTCTTC